The TCR beta chain described here comes from a study of breast tumors, draining lymph nodes, adjacent tissues. This clonotype was found many times. What it recognizes is unknown. Axillary draining lymph nodes of breast cancer patients supplied the node samples. MiXCR, run by TCRdb on the multiplex PCR reads, gives a single entry per CDR3 protein. The repertoire holds about 300,000 distinct CDR3 sequences, with 30% to 35% as singletons. Regarding the study as a whole: Luminal-like breast cancer showed significantly higher tumor–nontumor repertoire similarity than basal-like.

The CDR3 spans 18 residues. J gave up 5 bases and V 0 bases, and 12 bases lay outside the gene matches. The sample consisted of axillary lymph node tissue. This rearrangement joins TRBV12-3 or TRBV12-4 to TRBJ1-4; 7 bases match TRBD1. The TCR originated in a female donor with breast cancer. Some clones in this sample may be carry-over from other donors' samples. The CDR3 loop reads CASSLAGGLGGGNEKLFF. CDR3 bases: TGTGCCAGCAGTTTAGCGGGGGGTCTAGGGGGCGGGAATGAAAAACTGTTTTTT.